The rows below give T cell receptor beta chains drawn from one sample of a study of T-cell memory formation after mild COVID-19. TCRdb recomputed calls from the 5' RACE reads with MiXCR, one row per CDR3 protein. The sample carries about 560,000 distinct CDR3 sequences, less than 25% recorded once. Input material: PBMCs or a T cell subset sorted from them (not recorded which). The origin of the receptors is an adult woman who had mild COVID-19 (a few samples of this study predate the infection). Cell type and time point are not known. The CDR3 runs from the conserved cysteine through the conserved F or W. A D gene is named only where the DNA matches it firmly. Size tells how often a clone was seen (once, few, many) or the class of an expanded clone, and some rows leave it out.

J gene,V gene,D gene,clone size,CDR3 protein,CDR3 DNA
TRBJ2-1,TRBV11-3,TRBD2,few,CASSLRLAASYNEQFF,TGTGCCAGCAGCTTACGTCTAGCGGCGTCCTACAATGAGCAGTTCTTC
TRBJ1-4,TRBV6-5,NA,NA,CASSYKQGPNEKLFF,TGTGCCAGCAGTTACAAGCAGGGTCCTAATGAAAAACTGTTTTTT
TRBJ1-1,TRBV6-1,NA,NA,CASSDIRDRDTEAFF,TGTGCCAGCAGTGATATTCGGGACCGAGACACTGAAGCTTTCTTT
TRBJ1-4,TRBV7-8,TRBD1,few,CASSSDRGNEKLFF,TGTGCCAGCAGCTCGGACAGGGGTAATGAAAAACTGTTTTTT
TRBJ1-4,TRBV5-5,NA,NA,CASSLVRGKLFF,TGTGCCAGCAGCTTGGTCAGGGGAAAACTGTTTTTT
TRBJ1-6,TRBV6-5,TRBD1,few,CASSYSGQKNSPLHF,TGTGCCAGCAGTTACTCGGGACAGAAAAATTCACCCCTCCACTTT
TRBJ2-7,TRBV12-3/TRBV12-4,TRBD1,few,CASSAVDRTYEQYF,TGTGCCAGCAGTGCCGTGGACAGGACCTACGAGCAGTACTTC
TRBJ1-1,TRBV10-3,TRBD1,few,CAISGTGEAFF,TGTGCCATCAGTGGGACAGGGGAAGCTTTCTTT
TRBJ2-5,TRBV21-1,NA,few,CASSKGQETQYF,TGTGCCAGCAGCAAAGGACAAGAGACCCAGTACTTC
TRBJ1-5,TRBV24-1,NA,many,CATSASLTGQPQHF,TGTGCCACCAGTGCCTCGTTGACCGGACAGCCCCAGCATTTT
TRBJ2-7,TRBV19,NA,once,CASTSDSTGEQYF,TGTGCCAGTACCTCCGACTCCACAGGGGAGCAGTACTTC
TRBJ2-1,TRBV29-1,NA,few,CSASTGLRYNEQFF,TGCAGCGCATCGACAGGTTTAAGATACAATGAGCAGTTCTTC
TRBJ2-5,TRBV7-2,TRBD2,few,CASRLAGGKETQYF,TGTGCCAGCAGACTAGCGGGAGGGAAAGAGACCCAGTACTTC
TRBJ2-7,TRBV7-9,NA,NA,CASSGQYYEQYF,TGTGCCAGCAGCGGACAGTACTACGAGCAGTACTTC
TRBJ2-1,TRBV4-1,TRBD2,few,CASSYPVGRGSSYNEQFF,TGCGCCAGCAGCTACCCTGTTGGGCGGGGGAGCTCCTACAATGAGCAGTTCTTC
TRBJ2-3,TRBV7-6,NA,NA,CASSLITPSLGTDTQYF,TGTGCCAGCAGCTTAATAACTCCTAGCCTTGGAACAGATACGCAGTATTTT
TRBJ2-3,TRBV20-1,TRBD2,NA,CSAGPPGLAPDTQYF,TGCAGTGCCGGTCCACCGGGACTAGCTCCCGATACGCAGTATTTT
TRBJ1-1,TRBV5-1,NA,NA,CASSLTGPLNTEAFF,TGCGCCAGCAGCTTGACTGGCCCACTGAACACTGAAGCTTTCTTT
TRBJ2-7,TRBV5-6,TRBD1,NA,CASSVRDRFSYEQYF,TGTGCCAGCAGCGTCCGGGACAGGTTCTCCTACGAGCAGTACTTC
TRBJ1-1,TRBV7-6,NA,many,CASSLAVANTEAFF,TGTGCCAGCAGCTTAGCTGTAGCGAACACTGAAGCTTTCTTT